A selection of T cell receptor beta chains follows, all from one sample in a study of T-cell memory formation after mild COVID-19. TCRdb reanalysed the 5' RACE reads using MiXCR and keeps one entry per CDR3 protein. The sample lists 58,000 or so distinct CDR3 sequences; about 30% were seen once. The sequenced sample was PBMCs or a T cell subset sorted from them (not recorded which). These receptors were obtained from a man aged 18 to 29 who had mild COVID-19 (a few samples of this study predate the infection). Cell type and time point are not known. The CDR3 runs from the conserved cysteine through the conserved F or W. A D gene is named only where the DNA matches it firmly. Rows give clone size only sometimes, using once, few, many, or a class for an expanded clone.

CDR3aa,CDR3nt,v_gene,j_gene,abundance,d_gene
CASRSGQHNQPQHF,TGTGCCAGCAGGTCTGGACAGCATAATCAGCCCCAGCATTTT,TRBV12-3/TRBV12-4,TRBJ1-5,NA,NA
CAWSTVDEQFF,TGTGCCTGGAGCACGGTCGATGAGCAGTTCTTC,TRBV30,TRBJ2-1,once,NA
CASSSPAGGPYEQYF,TGTGCCAGCAGCTCCCCAGCGGGGGGACCATACGAGCAGTACTTC,TRBV12-1,TRBJ2-7,few,NA
CASSVNTGAGYGYTF,TGTGCCAGCAGTGTCAATACCGGGGCCGGCTATGGCTACACCTTC,TRBV6-5,TRBJ1-2,few,NA
CAISQKPGQGGEKLFF,TGTGCCATCAGTCAAAAACCGGGACAGGGGGGAGAAAAACTGTTTTTT,TRBV10-3,TRBJ1-4,few,TRBD1
CASSLRGGDEQFF,TGTGCCAGCAGTTTGAGGGGGGGGGATGAGCAGTTCTTC,TRBV12-3/TRBV12-4,TRBJ2-1,NA,NA
CASSIFFTGVNTGELFF,TGTGCCAGCAGCATATTCTTTACGGGGGTGAACACCGGGGAGCTGTTTTTT,TRBV7-8,TRBJ2-2,NA,NA
CASSYGTSRETQYF,TGTGCCAGCAGCTACGGGACTAGCCGAGAGACCCAGTACTTC,TRBV7-2,TRBJ2-5,NA,TRBD2
CASSARETYEQYF,TGTGCCAGCAGCGCCAGGGAAACCTACGAGCAGTACTTC,TRBV7-9,TRBJ2-7,NA,NA
CASSIAGRAITDTQYF,TGTGCCAGTAGTATAGCCGGCAGGGCGATCACAGATACGCAGTATTTT,TRBV19,TRBJ2-3,few,NA
CASSPPYEQRSPLHF,TGTGCCAGCTCACCACCTTACGAGCAAAGGTCACCCCTCCACTTT,TRBV18,TRBJ1-6,NA,NA
CASSGDSGANVLTF,TGTGCCAGCTCAGGGGACTCTGGGGCCAACGTCCTGACTTTC,TRBV27,TRBJ2-6,NA,NA
CASSQDGSRAHYNEQFF,TGTGCCAGCAGCCAAGATGGATCCCGAGCCCACTACAATGAGCAGTTCTTC,TRBV3-1,TRBJ2-1,NA,NA
CASSANEQFF,TGTGCCAGCAGTGCCAATGAGCAGTTCTTC,TRBV25-1,TRBJ2-1,few,NA
CASSVSGGQYEQYF,TGTGCCAGCAGTGTATCGGGAGGGCAGTACGAGCAGTACTTC,TRBV6-1,TRBJ2-7,NA,TRBD2
CASSPDWDTQYF,TGTGCCAGCAGCCCTGATTGGGATACGCAGTATTTT,TRBV6-2/TRBV6-3,TRBJ2-3,few,NA
CASSQDNRDVSF,TGCGCCAGCAGCCAAGACAATCGAGACGTATCTTTT,TRBV4-1,TRBJ1-3,NA,NA
CASSLFYSPSSYNEQFF,TGCGCCAGCAGCTTGTTCTACTCCCCAAGCTCCTACAATGAGCAGTTCTTC,TRBV5-1,TRBJ2-1,few,NA
CASSYPGGGYGYTF,TGTGCCAGCAGCTACCCAGGGGGCGGCTATGGCTACACCTTC,TRBV6-6,TRBJ1-2,NA,TRBD1
CASSQGDRDNNEQFF,TGCGCCAGCAGCCAAGGGGACAGGGATAACAATGAGCAGTTCTTC,TRBV4-3,TRBJ2-1,few,TRBD1
CASSPTPGLAGSQETQYF,TGTGCCAGCAGCCCAACTCCGGGACTAGCGGGCAGCCAAGAGACCCAGTACTTC,TRBV12-3/TRBV12-4,TRBJ2-5,NA,TRBD2
CASTDTFSGNTIYF,TGTGCCAGTACCGACACGTTCTCTGGAAACACCATATATTTT,TRBV9,TRBJ1-3,NA,NA
CASRDIGGNTEAFF,TGCGCCAGCAGGGATATAGGGGGGAACACTGAAGCTTTCTTT,TRBV4-1,TRBJ1-1,NA,NA
CASSRPGTRGIIYEQYF,TGTGCCAGCAGCAGACCCGGGACCCGGGGGATCATCTACGAGCAGTACTTC,TRBV6-6,TRBJ2-7,NA,NA
CASSYFPSPGVGELFF,TGTGCCAGCAGTTACTTCCCAAGCCCGGGAGTAGGGGAGCTGTTTTTT,TRBV6-5,TRBJ2-2,NA,NA
CASSQAWSINYGYTF,TGCGCCAGCAGCCAAGCCTGGTCGATAAACTATGGCTACACCTTC,TRBV4-1,TRBJ1-2,once,NA
CASSLAVDITYEQYF,TGCGCCAGCAGCTTGGCCGTCGACATCACCTACGAGCAGTACTTC,TRBV5-1,TRBJ2-7,NA,NA
CASTRPVNTEAFF,TGTGCCAGCACCCGGCCAGTGAACACTGAAGCTTTCTTT,TRBV6-1,TRBJ1-1,NA,NA
CASSPWTGGSSYEQYF,TGTGCCAGCAGCCCCTGGACAGGTGGGAGCTCCTACGAGCAGTACTTC,TRBV9,TRBJ2-7,NA,TRBD1
CASSLSGPGELFF,TGCGCCAGCAGCTTATCAGGTCCCGGGGAGCTGTTTTTT,TRBV5-1,TRBJ2-2,NA,NA
CASSAGTGVITEAFF,TGTGCCAGCAGTGCCGGGACAGGGGTTATCACTGAAGCTTTCTTT,TRBV12-3/TRBV12-4,TRBJ1-1,NA,TRBD1
CASSPGTGTDTQYF,TGTGCCAGCAGTCCCGGGACAGGGACAGATACGCAGTATTTT,TRBV12-3/TRBV12-4,TRBJ2-3,few,TRBD1
CASSLAIDSYHEQYF,TGCGCCAGCAGCTTGGCCATAGACAGCTACCACGAGCAGTACTTC,TRBV5-1,TRBJ2-7,few,NA
CASSLIPSGGADTQYF,TGTGCCAGCAGCTTAATACCTAGCGGGGGGGCAGATACGCAGTATTTT,TRBV7-3,TRBJ2-3,NA,TRBD2
CASASSMNTEAFF,TGCGCCAGCGCCAGTTCGATGAACACTGAAGCTTTCTTT,TRBV5-1,TRBJ1-1,NA,NA
CASSLTRNTEAFF,TGCGCCAGCAGCTTGACCAGGAACACTGAAGCTTTCTTT,TRBV5-1,TRBJ1-1,many,NA
CASSYSGVVGYEQYF,TGTGCCAGCAGTTACTCGGGGGTAGTGGGGTACGAGCAGTACTTC,TRBV6-6,TRBJ2-7,NA,NA
CASSPRDRGLTDTQYF,TGTGCCAGCAGTCCCCGGGACAGGGGACTTACAGATACGCAGTATTTT,TRBV12-3/TRBV12-4,TRBJ2-3,NA,TRBD1
CASSSTTPTGGTEAFF,TGTGCCAGCAGCTCCACGACCCCGACAGGGGGGACTGAAGCTTTCTTT,TRBV5-4,TRBJ1-1,few,TRBD1
CASSWGLAGTRDTQYF,TGTGCCAGCAGCTGGGGACTAGCGGGGACGCGAGATACGCAGTATTTT,TRBV5-4,TRBJ2-3,NA,TRBD2